This is a list of T cell receptor beta chains from one sample in a study of CD8 T cells in ankylosing spondylitis. In TCRdb, the 5' RACE reads were re-called with MiXCR into one record per CDR3 protein. The sample has about 240,000 distinct CDR3 sequences, approximately 9% seen once. Sequences were obtained from blood, either unsorted or a sorted T cell fraction (not recorded which). These receptors all come from a male donor with ankylosing spondylitis or in good health (not recorded which). CDR3s leave out the opening cysteine and the closing phenylalanine or tryptophan.

J,V,length,CDR3
TRBJ1-3,TRBV28,13,ASSLSTYSGNTIY
TRBJ2-3,TRBV20-1,13,SAGPFGFSTDTQY
TRBJ1-3,TRBV5-1,13,ASSSDSFSGNTIY
TRBJ1-1,TRBV20-1,12,SARDPPANTEAF
TRBJ1-5,TRBV20-1,17,SARRESRGSPYSNQPQH
TRBJ1-2,TRBV12-3/TRBV12-4,12,ASSNLPDREGYT
TRBJ2-5,TRBV7-9,11,ASSRASWETQY
TRBJ1-4,TRBV5-1,12,ASSLNGGLRKLF
TRBJ2-5,TRBV18,13,ASSPTGSPGETQY
TRBJ2-3,TRBV12-3/TRBV12-4,11,ASPDAPTDTQY
TRBJ2-1,TRBV27,14,ASSIRSGGGYNEQF
TRBJ2-2,TRBV10-3,11,AISVTSTGELF
TRBJ2-1,TRBV20-1,13,SALYSGRIDNEQF
TRBJ2-2,TRBV7-3,13,ASSLAGGATGELF
TRBJ2-2,TRBV7-7,12,ASSSDSNTGELF
TRBJ1-2,TRBV20-1,13,SASVEGAPNYGYT
TRBJ2-5,TRBV4-3,14,ASSQGLASDQETQY
TRBJ2-5,TRBV18,10,ASSDTQETQY
TRBJ2-7,TRBV6-5,10,ASSPSTGEQY
TRBJ1-1,TRBV19,9,ASSRWTEAF
TRBJ2-7,TRBV24-1,12,ATSDFDSGDEQY
TRBJ1-4,TRBV7-2,12,ASSFSVTNEKLF
TRBJ2-6,TRBV5-1,12,ASSRGSGANVLT
TRBJ1-2,TRBV6-1,11,ASSQGRPYGYT
TRBJ2-4,TRBV2,14,ASSEFRVIAKNIQY
TRBJ2-1,TRBV4-2,10,ASSQANNEQF
TRBJ2-1,TRBV3-1,11,ASSQDNYNEQF